Below are 29 T cell receptor beta chains sequenced from a single sample in a study of T cells expressing NK-cell markers. Reprocessing the 5' RACE reads, TCRdb reports a single entry for every CDR3 protein and omits DNA. The table lists some 110,000 distinct CDR3 sequences, with less than 20% in the top ten. Material: blood T cells: a sorted CD56 or NKG2C T cell subset, CD4+ or CD8+ T cells, or bulk PBMC T cells (not recorded which). The source of these receptors is a woman aged 18 to 75 in good health.

CDR3 protein: CASSPYTGYDGNTIYF. The rearrangement uses TRBV7-8 and TRBJ1-3; there is no DNA to check the TCRdb D call of TRBD1. Germline V gene sequence: CDR1 SGHVS, CDR2 FQNEAQ. CDR3 length: 16 amino acids.

The chain combines TRBV9 with TRBJ2-2; checking the TCRdb D call of TRBD2 is not possible without DNA. In germline, CDR1 is SGDLS, CDR2 YYNGEE. The CDR3 spans 12 residues. The CDR3 sequence is CATSGRAGELFF.

The V gene is TRBV4-3, the J gene TRBJ1-1. Germline V lookup: CDR1 LGHNA, CDR2 YSLEER. This CDR3 spans 14 amino acids. The CDR3: CASSHDRGNTEAFF.

V and J are TRBV12-3 or TRBV12-4 and TRBJ2-1; absent DNA, TCRdb's TRBD1 call cannot be checked. The CDR3 extends over 13 amino acids. The CDR3 is CASSLGPYNEQFF.

This rearrangement joins TRBV15 to TRBJ1-1; the TCRdb D gene call, TRBD1, has no DNA to confirm it. Germline CDR1 LNHNV, CDR2 YYDKDF (reference sequence). The CDR3 has 15 residues. The chain's CDR3 is CATSRVSGRNTEAFF.

V is TRBV5-6 and J is TRBJ2-1. The CDR3 has 16 amino acids. Germline CDR1 SGHDT, CDR2 YYEEEE. CDR3 in amino acids: CASSLTKSWVYNEQFF.

V is TRBV11-2 and J is TRBJ2-1. CDR3 length equals 15 residues. Germline V gene sequence: CDR1 SGHAT, CDR2 FQNNGV. The CDR3 region is CASSLYSSSYNEQFF.

The chain has TRBV28 and TRBJ2-7; TCRdb returns TRBD1, unconfirmable since there is no DNA. The CDR3 extends over 15 amino acids. Looked up from germline, CDR1 is MDHEN and CDR2 is SYDVKM. CDR3 sequence reads: CASSFNPGQSYEQYF. The whole variable domain, filled in from reference TRBV28 and TRBJ2-7, reads DVKVTQSSRYLVKRTGEKVFLECVQDMDHENMFWYRQDPGLGLRLIYFSYDVKMKEKGDIPEGYSVSREKKERFSLILESASTNQTSMYLCASSFNPGQSYEQYFGPGTRLTVT.

The chain recombines TRBV10-3 with TRBJ2-5; TCRdb outputs TRBD2, but without DNA this stays unchecked. This CDR3 region has 15 residues. The germline CDR1 and CDR2 sequences are ENHRY and SYGVKD. The CDR3 reads CAISERTSGKETQYF.

The CDR3 sequence is CAWRWRETQYF. The chain uses TRBV30 and TRBJ2-5. Per the germline V gene, CDR1 is GTSNPN and CDR2 is SVGIG (reference sequence). There are 11 residues in the CDR3.

V and J are TRBV12-3 or TRBV12-4 and TRBJ1-5. The CDR3 length is 13 residues. The CDR3 here is CASTRALGQPQHF.

The chain joins TRBV7-6 to TRBJ2-3. The germline gives CDR1 SGHVS, CDR2 FNYEAQ. CDR3 length equals 15 residues. CDR3 sequence: CASSRKAAGTDTQYF.

The V and J genes are TRBV15 and TRBJ2-7; TCRdb returns TRBD1, unconfirmable since there is no DNA. Germline CDR1 is LNHNV and CDR2 is YYDKDF (reference sequence). CDR3 size: 13 residues. The CDR3 sequence: CATSRGGDYEQYF.

CDR3 protein: CASSPRAGGKDEQFF. The chain recombines TRBV2 with TRBJ2-1; TCRdb outputs TRBD2, but without DNA this stays unchecked. The CDR3 runs to 15 residues. Germline CDR1 reads SNHLY; CDR2 reads FYNNEI. The full variable domain, in which reference TRBV2 and TRBJ2-1 provide the parts outside the CDR3, is EPEVTQTPSHQVTQMGQEVILRCVPISNHLYFYWYRQILGQKVEFLVSFYNNEISEKSEIFDDQFSVERPDGSNFTLKIRSTKLEDSAMYFCASSPRAGGKDEQFFGPGTRLTVL.

Here the CDR3 reads CASSFGGPTDTQYF. V usage is TRBV5-6 and J usage is TRBJ2-3; TCRdb lists TRBD1, though no DNA is available to test this call. The CDR3 is 14 residues long. The V gene's germline CDR1 is SGHDT and CDR2 YYEEEE.

The chain combines TRBV6-5 with TRBJ2-5; TCRdb calls TRBD1, which cannot be checked without DNA. The CDR3 is 18 amino acids. Germline CDR1 reads MNHEY; CDR2 reads SVGAGI. CDR3 sequence: CASSYPNQRMGEKETQYF.

V gene TRBV4-3 combines with J gene TRBJ2-1; TCRdb picks TRBD2, but there is no DNA to check that call. The germline CDR1 and CDR2 sequences are LGHNA and YSLEER. The CDR3 sequence is 15 residues long. CDR3 amino acids: CASSRGRAIYNEQFF.

The CDR3 is CASSSGGETQYF. V and J are TRBV12-3 or TRBV12-4 and TRBJ2-5; there is no DNA to check the TCRdb D call of TRBD1. The CDR3 runs 12 residues.

The chain joins TRBV7-9 to TRBJ1-1. This CDR3 region has 13 residues. Looked up from germline, CDR1 is SEHNR and CDR2 is FQNEAQ (reference sequence). This chain's CDR3 is CASSSSLNTEAFF.

This clonotype is identified as medium-sized from frequency. This chain connects TRBV20-1 to TRBJ2-1; TCRdb returns TRBD2, unconfirmable since there is no DNA. The CDR3 totals 15 residues. The germline V gene has CDR1 DFQATT and CDR2 SNEGSKA (reference sequence). CDR3 sequence reads: CSARTREGLSNEQFF.

V is TRBV12-3 or TRBV12-4 and J is TRBJ1-1; the D call from TCRdb, TRBD1, cannot be confirmed without DNA. This CDR3 spans 14 amino acids. This CDR3 is CASSPGVGTTEAFF.

The chain couples TRBV6-6 to TRBJ2-3. Germline V gene lookup returns CDR1 MNHNY and CDR2 SVGAGI (reference sequence). The CDR3 sequence is 11 residues long. The CDR3 spells CASSLAYTQYF.

This chain uses TRBV29-1 with TRBJ2-1; absent DNA, TCRdb's TRBD2 call cannot be checked. CDR1 and CDR2 (germline): SQVTM, ANQGSEA. The CDR3 contains 13 residues. CDR3 region: CSVLGTNNNEQFF.

The chain is built from TRBV7-9 and TRBJ2-1; TCRdb's assignment of TRBD2 cannot be checked, as there is no DNA. The CDR3 is 17 residues long. From germline, CDR1 is SEHNR and CDR2 FQNEAQ (reference sequence). This chain's CDR3 is CASSRVIAGGTYNEQFF. The full variable domain, completed using reference TRBV7-9 and TRBJ2-1, is DTGVSQNPRHKITKRGQNVTFRCDPISEHNRLYWYRQTLGQGPEFLTYFQNEAQLEKSRLLSDRFSAERPKGSFSTLEIQRTEQGDSAMYLCASSRVIAGGTYNEQFFGPGTRLTVL.

The chain uses TRBV6-1 and TRBJ2-1; the D call of TRBD2 rests on TCRdb alone, since no DNA is present to check it. The length of the CDR3 is 14 residues. Germline V gene data show CDR1 as MNHNS and CDR2 as SASEGT. CDR3 protein: CASTRTSGPNEQFF.

The genes are TRBV9 and TRBJ1-4. Germline V lookup: CDR1 SGDLS, CDR2 YYNGEE. The CDR3 extends over 14 amino acids. The CDR3 region is CASSGGVTNEKLFF. Complete variable domain (other parts from reference TRBV9 and TRBJ1-4): DSGVTQTPKHLITATGQRVTLRCSPRSGDLSVYWYQQSLDQGLQFLIQYYNGEERAKGNILERFSAQQFPDLHSELNLSSLELGDSALYFCASSGGVTNEKLFFGSGTQLSVL.

This chain connects TRBV4-3 to TRBJ2-2; the TRBD2 assignment by TCRdb is unverifiable without DNA. Looked up from germline, CDR1 is LGHNA and CDR2 is YSLEER. CDR3 size: 16 residues. CDR3 sequence: CASSQGTSANTGELFF.

This chain connects TRBV7-2 to TRBJ2-7; TCRdb's D call of TRBD2 is untestable without DNA. The germline V gene encodes CDR1 SGHTA and CDR2 FQGNSA. The CDR3 has 15 residues. This chain's CDR3 is CASSSGLAETYEQYF. Complete variable domain (other parts from reference TRBV7-2 and TRBJ2-7): GAGVSQSPSNKVTEKGKDVELRCDPISGHTALYWYRQSLGQGLEFLIYFQGNSAPDKSGLPSDRFSAERTGGSVSTLTIQRTQQEDSAVYLCASSSGLAETYEQYFGPGTRLTVT.

The chain combines TRBV6-2 or TRBV6-3 with TRBJ2-6. Germline lookup yields CDR1 MNHEY and CDR2 SVGEGT. This CDR3 is built from 16 residues. The CDR3 sequence: CASKSQNSYGANVLTF.